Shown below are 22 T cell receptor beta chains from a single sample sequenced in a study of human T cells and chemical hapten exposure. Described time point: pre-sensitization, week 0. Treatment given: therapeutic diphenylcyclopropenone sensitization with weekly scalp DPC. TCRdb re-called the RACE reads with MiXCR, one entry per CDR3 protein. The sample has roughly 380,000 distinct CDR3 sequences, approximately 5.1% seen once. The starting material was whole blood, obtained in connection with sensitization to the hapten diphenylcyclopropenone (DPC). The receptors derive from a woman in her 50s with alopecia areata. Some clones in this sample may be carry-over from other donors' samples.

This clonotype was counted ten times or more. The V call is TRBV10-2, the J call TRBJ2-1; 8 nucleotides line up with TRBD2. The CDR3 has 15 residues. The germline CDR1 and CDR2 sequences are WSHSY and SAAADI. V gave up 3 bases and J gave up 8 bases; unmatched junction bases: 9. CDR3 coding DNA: TGCGCCAGCAGTGATCCCGCGGGAGGTGTCTATGAGCAGTTCTTC. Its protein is CASSDPAGGVYEQFF.

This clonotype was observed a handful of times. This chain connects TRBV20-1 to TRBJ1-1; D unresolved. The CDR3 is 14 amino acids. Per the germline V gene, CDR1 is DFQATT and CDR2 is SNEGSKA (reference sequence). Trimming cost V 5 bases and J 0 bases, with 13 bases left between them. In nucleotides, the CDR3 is TGCAGTGCTTCCCGTGGGAGCATGAACACTGAAGCTTTCTTT. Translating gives CSASRGSMNTEAFF.

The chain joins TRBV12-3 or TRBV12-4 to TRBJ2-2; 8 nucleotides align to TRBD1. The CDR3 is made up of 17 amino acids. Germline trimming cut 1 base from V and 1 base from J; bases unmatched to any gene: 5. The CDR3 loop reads CASSLGTGSLNTGELFF. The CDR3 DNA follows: TGTGCCAGCAGTTTAGGGACAGGGAGCTTGAACACCGGGGAGCTGTTTTTT.

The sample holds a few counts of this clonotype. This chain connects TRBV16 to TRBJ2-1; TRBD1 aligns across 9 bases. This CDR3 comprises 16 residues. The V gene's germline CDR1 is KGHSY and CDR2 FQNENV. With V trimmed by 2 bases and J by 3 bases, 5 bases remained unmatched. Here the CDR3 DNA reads TGTGCCAGCAGCCAAAATCCGGGACAGGGCTACAATGAGCAGTTCTTC. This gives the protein CASSQNPGQGYNEQFF.

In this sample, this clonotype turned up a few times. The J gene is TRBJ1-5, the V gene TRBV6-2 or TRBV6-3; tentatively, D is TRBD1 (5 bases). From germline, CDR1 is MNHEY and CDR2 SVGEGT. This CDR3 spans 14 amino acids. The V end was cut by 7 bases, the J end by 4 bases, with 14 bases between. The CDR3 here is CASTEPPGNQPQHF. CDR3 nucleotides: TGTGCCAGCACTGAACCTCCAGGGAATCAGCCCCAGCATTTT.

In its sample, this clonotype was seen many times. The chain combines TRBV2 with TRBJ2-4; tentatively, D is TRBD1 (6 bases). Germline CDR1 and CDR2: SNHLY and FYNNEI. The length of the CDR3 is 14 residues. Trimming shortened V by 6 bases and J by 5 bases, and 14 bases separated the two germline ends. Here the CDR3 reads CASSKTGPENIQYF. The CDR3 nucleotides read TGTGCCAGCAGCAAGACAGGACCCGAAAACATTCAGTACTTC. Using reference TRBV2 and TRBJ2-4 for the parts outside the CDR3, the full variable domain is EPEVTQTPSHQVTQMGQEVILRCVPISNHLYFYWYRQILGQKVEFLVSFYNNEISEKSEIFDDQFSVERPDGSNFTLKIRSTKLEDSAMYFCASSKTGPENIQYFGAGTRLSVL.

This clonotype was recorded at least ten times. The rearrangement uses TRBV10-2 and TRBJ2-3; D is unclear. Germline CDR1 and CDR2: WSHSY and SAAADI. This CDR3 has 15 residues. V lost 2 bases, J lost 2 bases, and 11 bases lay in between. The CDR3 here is CASSEDSSVTDTQYF. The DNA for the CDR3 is TGCGCCAGCAGTGAGGACTCGTCAGTCACAGATACGCAGTATTTT.

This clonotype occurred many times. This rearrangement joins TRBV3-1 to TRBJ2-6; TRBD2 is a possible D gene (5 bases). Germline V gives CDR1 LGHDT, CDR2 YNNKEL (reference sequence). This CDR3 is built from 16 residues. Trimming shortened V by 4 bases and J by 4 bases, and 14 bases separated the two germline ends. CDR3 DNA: TGTGCCAGCAGCCCTGAGGGAAAGTACGGGGCCAACGTCCTGACTTTC. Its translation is CASSPEGKYGANVLTF. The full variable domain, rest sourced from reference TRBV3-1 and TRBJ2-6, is DTAVSQTPKYLVTQMGNDKSIKCEQNLGHDTMYWYKQDSKKFLKIMFSYNNKELIINETVPNRFSPKSPDKAHLNLHINSLELGDSAVYFCASSPEGKYGANVLTFGAGSRLTVL.

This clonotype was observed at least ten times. The CDR3 protein is CASTPGYGYTF. The DNA for the CDR3 is TGTGCCAGCACTCCGGGATACGGCTACACCTTC. This chain joins TRBV6-2 or TRBV6-3 and TRBJ1-2; D gene uncertain. The germline CDR1 and CDR2 sequences are MNHEY and SVGEGT. The CDR3 runs 11 residues. Trimming took off 7 bases at V and 8 bases at J, with 11 bases between the two ends.

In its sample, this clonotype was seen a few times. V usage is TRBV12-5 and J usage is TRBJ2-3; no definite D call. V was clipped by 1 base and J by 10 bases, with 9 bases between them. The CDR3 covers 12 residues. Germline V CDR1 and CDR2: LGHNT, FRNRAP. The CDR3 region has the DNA TGTGCTAGTGGTTTGGAAGAGAGAGCGCAGTATTTT. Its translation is CASGLEERAQYF.

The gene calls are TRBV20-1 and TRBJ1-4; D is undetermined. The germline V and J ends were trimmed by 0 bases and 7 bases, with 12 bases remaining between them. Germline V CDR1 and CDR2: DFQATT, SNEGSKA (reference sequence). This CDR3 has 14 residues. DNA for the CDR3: TGCAGTGCTAGAGAGACCGGGTATAGTGAAAAACTGTTTTTT. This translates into CSARETGYSEKLFF.

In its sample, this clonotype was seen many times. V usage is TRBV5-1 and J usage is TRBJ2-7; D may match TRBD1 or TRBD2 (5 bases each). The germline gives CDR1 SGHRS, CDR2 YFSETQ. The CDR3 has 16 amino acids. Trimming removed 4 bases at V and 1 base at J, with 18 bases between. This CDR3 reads CASSLAGTVVSYEQYF. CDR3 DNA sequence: TGCGCCAGCAGCCTGGCCGGGACGGTAGTGTCCTACGAGCAGTACTTC. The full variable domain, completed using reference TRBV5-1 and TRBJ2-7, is KAGVTQTPRYLIKTRGQQVTLSCSPISGHRSVSWYQQTPGQGLQFLFEYFSETQRNKGNFPGRFSGRQFSNSRSEMNVSTLELGDSALYLCASSLAGTVVSYEQYFGPGTRLTVT.

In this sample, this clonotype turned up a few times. In DNA form, the CDR3 reads TGTGCCAGCAGTTTTGGGGGGTTAGGCAATGAGCAGTTCTTC. This codes for CASSFGGLGNEQFF. V is TRBV12-3 or TRBV12-4 and J is TRBJ2-1, with a weak D call TRBD2 (6 bases). V dropped 3 bases and J dropped 6 bases, with 12 bases sitting between them. The CDR3 length is 14 residues.

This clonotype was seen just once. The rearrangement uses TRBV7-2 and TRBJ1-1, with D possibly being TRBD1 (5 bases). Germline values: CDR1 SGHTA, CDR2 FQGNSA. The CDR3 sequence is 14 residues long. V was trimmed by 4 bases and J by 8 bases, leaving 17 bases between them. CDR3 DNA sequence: TGTGCCAGCAGCTCCCCGGGGGGGGTTTGGGAAGCTTTCTTT. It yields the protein CASSSPGGVWEAFF.

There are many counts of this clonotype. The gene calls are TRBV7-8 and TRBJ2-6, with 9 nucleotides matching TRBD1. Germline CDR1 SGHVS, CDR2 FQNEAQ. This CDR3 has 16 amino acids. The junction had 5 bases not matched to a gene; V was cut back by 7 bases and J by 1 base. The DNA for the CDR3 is TGTGCCAGCACCTCAGGGACAGGGTCTGGGGCCAACGTCCTGACTTTC. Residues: CASTSGTGSGANVLTF. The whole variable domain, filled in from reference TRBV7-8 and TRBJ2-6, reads GAGVSQSPRYKVAKRGQDVALRCDPISGHVSLFWYQQALGQGPEFLTYFQNEAQLDKSGLPSDRFFAERPEGSVSTLKIQRTQQEDSAVYLCASTSGTGSGANVLTFGAGSRLTVL.

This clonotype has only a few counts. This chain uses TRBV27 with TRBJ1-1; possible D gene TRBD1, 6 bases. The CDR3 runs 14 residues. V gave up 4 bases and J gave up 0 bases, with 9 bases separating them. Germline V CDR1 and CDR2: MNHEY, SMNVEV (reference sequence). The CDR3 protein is CASSSQGVNTEAFF. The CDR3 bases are TGTGCCAGCAGTTCACAGGGAGTGAACACTGAAGCTTTCTTT.

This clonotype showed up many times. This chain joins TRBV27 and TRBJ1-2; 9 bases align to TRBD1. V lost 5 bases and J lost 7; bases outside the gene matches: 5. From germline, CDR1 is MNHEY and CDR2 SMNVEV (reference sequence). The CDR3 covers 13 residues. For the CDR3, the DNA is TGTGCCAGCAGTATGGGACAGGGAGCTGGCTACACCTTC. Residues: CASSMGQGAGYTF.

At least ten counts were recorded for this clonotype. CDR3: CSASWAGGTDTQYF. DNA of the CDR3: TGCAGTGCTAGTTGGGCAGGGGGCACAGATACGCAGTATTTT. The J gene is TRBJ2-3, the V gene TRBV20-1; D perhaps matches TRBD1 (6 bases). The CDR3 has 14 residues. Germline CDR1 reads DFQATT; CDR2 reads SNEGSKA (reference sequence). V was pared by 3 bases and J by 1 base, with 11 bases between.

The CDR3 loop reads CASRSGQARIYAEQYF. CDR3 coding DNA: TGTGCCAGCAGGTCGGGACAGGCGAGAATCTACGCGGAGCAGTACTTC. The V gene is TRBV12-3 or TRBV12-4, the J gene TRBJ2-7; TRBD1 aligns across 8 bases. CDR3 length equals 16 residues. V gave up 6 bases and J gave up 7 bases; unmatched junction bases: 17.

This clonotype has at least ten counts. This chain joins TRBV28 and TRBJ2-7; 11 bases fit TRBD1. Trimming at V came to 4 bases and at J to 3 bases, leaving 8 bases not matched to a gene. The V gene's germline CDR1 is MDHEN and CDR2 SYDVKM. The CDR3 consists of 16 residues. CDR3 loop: CASSSSGTGGFYEQYF. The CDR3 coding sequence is TGTGCCAGCAGTTCCTCCGGGACAGGGGGTTTCTACGAGCAGTACTTC.

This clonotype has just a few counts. CDR3 sequence: CASSQSNRRETEAFF. Here the CDR3 DNA reads TGTGCCAGCAGCCAATCGAACAGAAGAGAGACTGAAGCTTTCTTT. The chain uses TRBV14 and TRBJ1-1; no definite D call. CDR1 and CDR2 from the germline V gene are SGHDN and FVKESK. V lost 2 bases, J lost 5 bases, and 15 bases lay in between. The CDR3 has 15 residues.

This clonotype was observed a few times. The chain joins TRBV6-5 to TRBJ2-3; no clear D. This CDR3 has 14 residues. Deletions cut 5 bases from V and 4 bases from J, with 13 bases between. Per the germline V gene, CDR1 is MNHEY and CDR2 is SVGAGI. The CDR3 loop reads CASSIGVLADTQYF. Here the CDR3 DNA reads TGTGCCAGCAGTATTGGAGTTCTGGCAGATACGCAGTATTTT.